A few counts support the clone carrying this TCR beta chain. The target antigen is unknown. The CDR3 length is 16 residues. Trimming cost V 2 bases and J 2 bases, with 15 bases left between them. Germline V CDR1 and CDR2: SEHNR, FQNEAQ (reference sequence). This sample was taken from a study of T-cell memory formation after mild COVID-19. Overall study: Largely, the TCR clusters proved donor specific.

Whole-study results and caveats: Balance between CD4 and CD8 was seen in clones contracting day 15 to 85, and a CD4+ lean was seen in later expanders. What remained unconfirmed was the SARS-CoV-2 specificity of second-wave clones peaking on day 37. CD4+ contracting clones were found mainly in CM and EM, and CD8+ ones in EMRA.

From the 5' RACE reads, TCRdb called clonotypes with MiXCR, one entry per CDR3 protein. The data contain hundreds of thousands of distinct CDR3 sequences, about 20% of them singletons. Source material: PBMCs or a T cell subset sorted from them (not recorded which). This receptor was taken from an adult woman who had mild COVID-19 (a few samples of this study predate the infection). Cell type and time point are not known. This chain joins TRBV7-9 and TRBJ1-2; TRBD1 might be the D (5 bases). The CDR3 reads CASSLLADTPNYGYTF. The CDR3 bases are TGTGCCAGCAGCTTATTGGCGGACACACCGAACTATGGCTACACCTTC.